This TCR beta chain was captured by sequencing in a study of response to subunit inactivated influenza vaccine. The table lists this clonotype with a few counts. The target antigen is unknown. TCRdb fed the RT-PCR reads into MiXCR, producing one record per CDR3 protein. The sample comprises roughly 460,000 distinct CDR3 sequences, about 10% of which are singletons, and about 12% rests with the top ten. Regarding the study as a whole: That few new T cells are recruited by each seasonal influenza vaccination was the authors' suggestion.

Germline CDR1 and CDR2: DFQATT and SNEGSKA (reference sequence). There are 13 residues in the CDR3. V lost 2 bases and J 2 bases, leaving 10 bases between the germline ends. This rearrangement joins TRBV20-1 to TRBJ2-7; either TRBD1 or TRBD2 may supply D (5 bases each). The sequence was obtained from a man aged 45-65 years who received an inactivated influenza vaccine. Sequences were derived from PBMCs from blood, sampled roughly 45 days after vaccination. CDR3 amino acids: CSARPGRAYEQYF. The CDR3 DNA sequence: TGCAGTGCTAGACCGGGGCGGGCCTACGAGCAGTACTTC.